This T cell receptor beta chain is drawn from a study of early T cells in non-severe SARS-CoV-2 infection. The wider study: Sequenced bulk RNA came from whole blood that was unsorted, and chains were unpaired.

A word on this clonotype: The antigen remains unidentified.

Unique molecular identifiers were added to individual cDNA molecules. Each CDR3 protein is one row after TCRdb ran MiXCR on the 5' RACE reads. The sample lists nearly 50,000 distinct CDR3 sequences, over 5% occurring once. Study-wide points: Matching results from VDJdb favored anti-spike CD8 responses, leaving private and CD4 specificities undetected.

CDR1 is LNHDA, CDR2 SQIVND, per germline (reference sequence). The germline V and J ends were trimmed by 6 bases and 1 base, with 9 bases remaining between them. The CDR3 is 14 residues long. This receptor was taken from an adult who was a healthcare worker with PCR-confirmed SARS-CoV-2 infection or an uninfected control (not recorded which). The sequences come from whole blood, collected at baseline. This chain joins TRBV19 and TRBJ2-2, with D possibly matching TRBD2 (5 bases). The CDR3 DNA reads TGTGCCAGTAGGAGGACTTTGAACACCGGGGAGCTGTTTTTT. Encoded protein: CASRRTLNTGELFF.